This T cell receptor (beta chain) was documented in a study of blood T cell repertoires in COVID-19. Per the original methods: Counts of nucleated cells, estimated from reference gene primer amplification, were obtained. The table came from immunoSEQ multiplex PCR; TCRdb's copy has only in-frame clones and leaves some out. V and J calls and clone size come straight from that table; D and trimming were deduced from the DNA. Among about 160,000 clones listed, approximately 80% were seen once. The germline V and J ends were trimmed by 4 bases and 10 bases, with 14 bases remaining between them. Germline CDR1 reads SNHLY; CDR2 reads FYNNEI. The CDR3 is 13 amino acids.

This sequence joins TRBV2 and TRBJ2-1; D not certain. Sequenced material: peripheral blood. This TCR was sampled from a man aged 55-75 years with acute or convalescent COVID-19. CDR3 loop: CASSGLRNSEQFF. In DNA, the CDR3 is TGTGCCAGCAGTGGTCTCCGAAACAGCGAGCAGTTCTTC. The variable domain in full, with the rest retrieved from reference TRBV2 and TRBJ2-1, is EPEVTQTPSHQVTQMGQEVILRCVPISNHLYFYWYRQILGQKVEFLVSFYNNEISEKSEIFDDQFSVERPDGSNFTLKIRSTKLEDSAMYFCASSGLRNSEQFFGPGTRLTVL.